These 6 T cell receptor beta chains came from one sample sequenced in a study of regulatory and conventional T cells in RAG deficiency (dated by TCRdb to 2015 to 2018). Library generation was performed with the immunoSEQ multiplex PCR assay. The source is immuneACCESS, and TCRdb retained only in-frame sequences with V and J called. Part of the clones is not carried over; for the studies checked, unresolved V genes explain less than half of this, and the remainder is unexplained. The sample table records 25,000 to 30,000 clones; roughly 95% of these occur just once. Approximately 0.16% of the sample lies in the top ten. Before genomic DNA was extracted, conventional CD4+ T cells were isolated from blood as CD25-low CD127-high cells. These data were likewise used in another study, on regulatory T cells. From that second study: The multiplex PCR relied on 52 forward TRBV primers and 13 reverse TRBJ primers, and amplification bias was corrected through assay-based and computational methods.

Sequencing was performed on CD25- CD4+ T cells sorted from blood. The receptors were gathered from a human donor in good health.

CDR3 loop: CASSSYSQGLYEQFF. The CDR3 DNA reads as TGTGCCAGCAGCTCATACTCCCAGGGGTTATATGAGCAGTTCTTC. The chain couples TRBV7-2 to TRBJ2-1; maybe TRBD1 (6 bases). This CDR3 is built from 15 residues. Trimming stripped 4 bases from V and 8 bases from J, with 18 bases between. The germline gives CDR1 SGHTA, CDR2 FQGNSA. Together with reference TRBV7-2 and TRBJ2-1, the CDR3 gives the full variable domain: GAGVSQSPSNKVTEKGKDVELRCDPISGHTALYWYRQSLGQGLEFLIYFQGNSAPDKSGLPSDRFSAERTGGSVSTLTIQRTQQEDSAVYLCASSSYSQGLYEQFFGPGTRLTVL.

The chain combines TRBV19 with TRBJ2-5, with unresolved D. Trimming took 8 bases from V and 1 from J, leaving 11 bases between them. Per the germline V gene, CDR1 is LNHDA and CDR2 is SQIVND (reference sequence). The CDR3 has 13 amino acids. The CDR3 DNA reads TGTGCCAGTTCACAGCTTCCCCAAGAGACCCAGTACTTC. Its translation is CASSQLPQETQYF. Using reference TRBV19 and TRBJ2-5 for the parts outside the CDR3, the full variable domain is DGGITQSPKYLFRKEGQNVTLSCEQNLNHDAMYWYRQDPGQGLRLIYYSQIVNDFQKGDIAEGYSVSREKKESFPLTVTSAQKNPTAFYLCASSQLPQETQYFGPGTRLLVL.

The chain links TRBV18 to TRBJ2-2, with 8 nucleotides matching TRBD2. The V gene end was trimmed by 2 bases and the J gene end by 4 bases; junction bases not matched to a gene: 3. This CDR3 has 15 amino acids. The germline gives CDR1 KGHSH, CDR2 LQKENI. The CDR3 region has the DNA TGTGCCAGCTCACCAAGCGGGGGCACCACCGGGGAGCTGTTTTTT. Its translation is CASSPSGGTTGELFF.

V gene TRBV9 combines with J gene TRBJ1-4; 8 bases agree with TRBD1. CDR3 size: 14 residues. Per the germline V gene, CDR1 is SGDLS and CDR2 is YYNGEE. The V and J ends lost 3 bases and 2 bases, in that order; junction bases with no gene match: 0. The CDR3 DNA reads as TGTGCCAGCAGCGGGACAGGGACTAATGAAAAACTGTTTTTT. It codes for CASSGTGTNEKLFF.

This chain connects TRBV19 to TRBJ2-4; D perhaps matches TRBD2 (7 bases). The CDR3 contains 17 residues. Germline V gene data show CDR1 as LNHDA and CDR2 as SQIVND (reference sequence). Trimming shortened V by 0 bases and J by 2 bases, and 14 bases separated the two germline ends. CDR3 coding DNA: TGTGCCAGTAGTATAGACGTTGCGGGGGCCCCCAAAAACATTCAGTACTTC. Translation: CASSIDVAGAPKNIQYF.

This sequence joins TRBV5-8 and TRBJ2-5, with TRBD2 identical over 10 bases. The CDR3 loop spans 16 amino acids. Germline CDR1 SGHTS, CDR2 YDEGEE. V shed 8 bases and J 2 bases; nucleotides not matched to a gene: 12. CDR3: CARPRASGGVQETQYF. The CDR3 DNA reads TGTGCCAGACCCCGAGCCAGCGGGGGGGTACAAGAGACCCAGTACTTC.